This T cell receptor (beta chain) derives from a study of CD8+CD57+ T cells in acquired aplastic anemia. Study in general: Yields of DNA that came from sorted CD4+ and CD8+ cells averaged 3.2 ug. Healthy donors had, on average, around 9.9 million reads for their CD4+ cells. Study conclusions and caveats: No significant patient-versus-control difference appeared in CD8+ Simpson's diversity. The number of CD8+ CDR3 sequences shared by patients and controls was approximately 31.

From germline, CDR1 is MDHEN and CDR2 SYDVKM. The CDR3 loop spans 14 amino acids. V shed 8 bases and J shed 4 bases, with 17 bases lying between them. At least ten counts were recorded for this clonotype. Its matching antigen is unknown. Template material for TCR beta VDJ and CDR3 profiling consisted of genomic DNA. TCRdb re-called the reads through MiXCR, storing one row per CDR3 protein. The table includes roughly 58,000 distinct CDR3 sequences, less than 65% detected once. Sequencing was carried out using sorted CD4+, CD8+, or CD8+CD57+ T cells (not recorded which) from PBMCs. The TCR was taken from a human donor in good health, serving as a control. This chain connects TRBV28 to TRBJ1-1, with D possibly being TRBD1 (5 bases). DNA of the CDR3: TGTGCCAGCTCAAGGGGAGGGCGGGCCACTGAAGCTTTCTTT. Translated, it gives CASSRGGRATEAFF.